The next 29 T cell receptor beta chains were all read from a single sample in a study of regulatory T cells in long-lasting Graves disease. HTBI primers from iRepertoire and Arm-PCR of CDR3 regions yielded the TCR beta libraries. TCRdb ran MiXCR on the multiplex PCR reads and lists one entry per CDR3 protein. The sample has 300,000 to 400,000 distinct CDR3 sequences, roughly a sixth seen once. Stated time point: newly diagnosed GD, antithyroid drugs for less than 3 months. PBMC-extracted RNA yielded the TCR library. The same specimen was also included in a second study, on T cells in Graves' hyperthyroidism and ophthalmopathy.

The specimen was peripheral blood mononuclear cells (PBMCs), collected at new diagnosis, from a patient treated with antithyroid drugs. These receptor sequences come from a man in his forties with Graves disease.

This clonotype came up many times. The rearrangement joins TRBV28 to TRBJ1-2, with a weak D call TRBD1 (5 bases). The CDR3 length is 13 residues. The V gene's germline CDR1 is MDHEN and CDR2 SYDVKM. The germline V and J ends were trimmed by 6 bases and 5 bases, with 13 bases remaining between them. CDR3: CASRWGRSYGYTF. For the CDR3, the DNA is TGTGCCAGCAGGTGGGGACGGTCTTATGGCTACACCTTC.

This clonotype was observed many times. The J gene is TRBJ2-7, the V gene TRBV6-1; D not resolved. Germline CDR1 and CDR2: MNHNS and SASEGT. The V end was cut by 1 base, the J end by 4 bases, with 8 bases between. There are 13 residues in the CDR3. DNA of the CDR3: TGTGCCAGCAGTGAAGGGGAAAATTACGAGCAGTACTTC. Protein sequence: CASSEGENYEQYF.

This chain links TRBV14 with TRBJ1-1, with D unclear. Germline CDR1 is SGHDN and CDR2 is FVKESK. CDR3 length: 14 amino acids. Trimming cost V 1 base and J 6 bases, with 12 bases left between them. The CDR3 loop is CASSQVLASPEAFF. The CDR3 DNA reads TGTGCCAGCAGCCAAGTTCTGGCCTCCCCTGAAGCTTTCTTT.

This clonotype was counted ten times or more. The chain joins TRBV5-1 to TRBJ2-3; D may be TRBD1 or TRBD2 (5 bases each). The germline V and J ends were trimmed by 2 bases and 5 bases, with 12 bases remaining between them. Germline CDR1 is SGHRS and CDR2 is YFSETQ. This CDR3 comprises 14 residues. The CDR3 DNA reads TGCGCCAGCAGCTTCCGGGGCAGGGAAGATACGCAGTATTTT. This translates into CASSFRGREDTQYF.

In this sample, this clonotype turned up a few times. The V gene is TRBV28, the J gene TRBJ1-2; 7 bases agree with TRBD1. Per the germline V gene, CDR1 is MDHEN and CDR2 is SYDVKM. The CDR3 consists of 15 residues. The junction had 8 bases not matched to a gene; V was cut back by 2 bases and J by 5 bases. The chain's CDR3 is CASSLIQGSPYGYTF. The CDR3 coding sequence is TGTGCCAGCAGTTTAATACAGGGGTCCCCTTATGGCTACACCTTC.

This clonotype occurred many times. The rearrangement links TRBV27 to TRBJ2-7; 7 bases match TRBD1. This CDR3 is built from 14 residues. The ends lost 7 bases at V and 1 base at J; junction bases unmatched: 7. Germline loops: CDR1 MNHEY, CDR2 SMNVEV (reference sequence). The CDR3 coding sequence is TGTGCCAGCAAACTCAGGGGGAGTTCCTACGAGCAGTACTTC. This sequence encodes CASKLRGSSYEQYF.

Of note for this clonotype: Since a far larger clone is one base different, this is likely a read error. This chain's CDR3 is CASSRPGTRDNEQYF. CDR3 DNA: TGTGCCAGCTCACGTCCCGGGACTAGAGACAATGAGCAGTACTTC. This chain uses TRBV18 with TRBJ2-7; 8 nucleotides match TRBD2. This CDR3 is built from 15 residues. Germline trimming cut 4 bases from V and 7 bases from J; bases unmatched to any gene: 12. The germline V gene has CDR1 KGHSH and CDR2 LQKENI.

Many counts were recorded for this clonotype. The chain couples TRBV6-2 or TRBV6-3 to TRBJ2-3; D ambiguous. Deletions cut 6 bases from V and 8 bases from J, with 12 bases between. CDR3 length equals 12 residues. Germline V gene sequence: CDR1 MNHEY, CDR2 SVGEGT. CDR3 coding DNA: TGTGCCAGCAGATCCCCCCGCACTACGCAGTATTTT. Translating it yields CASRSPRTTQYF.

At least ten counts were recorded for this clonotype. V and J are TRBV6-1 and TRBJ2-1, with 8 bases matching TRBD1. V gave up 8 bases and J gave up 6 bases; unmatched junction bases: 9. Germline-derived CDR1 and CDR2 are MNHNS and SASEGT. The CDR3 has 14 residues. The CDR3 sequence: CASCTTGAGNEQFF. The DNA for the CDR3 is TGTGCCAGCTGTACGACAGGGGCGGGCAATGAGCAGTTCTTC.

This clonotype has a count of ten or more. The CDR3 reads CASSSLYAGVPYEQYF. The CDR3 bases are TGTGCCAGCAGTTCGTTGTACGCGGGGGTCCCCTACGAGCAGTACTTC. V is TRBV27 and J is TRBJ2-7; 7 nucleotides align to TRBD2. The length of the CDR3 is 16 residues. V dropped 4 bases and J dropped 2; count of bases not matched to a gene: 11. CDR1 and CDR2 from the germline V gene are MNHEY and SMNVEV (reference sequence).

This chain uses TRBV12-3 or TRBV12-4 with TRBJ2-7; 7 bases line up with TRBD2. V shed 2 bases and J 7 bases; nucleotides not matched to a gene: 8. CDR3 length: 14 residues. The CDR3 DNA follows: TGTGCCAGCAGTTTACAGCTAGCGGCCGGGGAGCAGTACTTC. It yields the protein CASSLQLAAGEQYF.

This chain uses TRBV7-6 with TRBJ2-7; 7 bases line up with TRBD1. CDR1 is SGHVS and CDR2 is FNYEAQ in the germline V gene. The CDR3 runs 14 residues. V trimming: 3 bases; J trimming: 2 bases; junction bases outside the gene matches: 4. The CDR3: CASSFADRAYEQYF. The CDR3 DNA reads TGTGCCAGCAGCTTTGCAGACAGGGCCTACGAGCAGTACTTC.

This clonotype has ten or more counts. This chain joins TRBV7-2 and TRBJ2-5, with a weak D call TRBD1 (6 bases). CDR1 SGHTA and CDR2 FQGNSA come from the germline V gene. The CDR3 runs 14 residues. V lost 6 bases, J lost 6 bases, and 17 bases lay in between. CDR3 residues: CASSPPQGWQTQYF. CDR3 DNA sequence: TGTGCCAGCAGTCCACCCCAGGGGTGGCAGACCCAGTACTTC.

Only a few counts were recorded for this clonotype. V usage is TRBV12-3 or TRBV12-4 and J usage is TRBJ2-4; TRBD1 or TRBD2 may be the D gene (5 bases each). Trimming cost V 7 bases and J 6 bases, with 19 bases left between them. This CDR3 region has 15 residues. Here the CDR3 reads CASTPRGLGTNIQYF. In DNA form, the CDR3 reads TGTGCCAGCACCCCCCGCGGGTTAGGGACAAACATTCAGTACTTC.

This clonotype was seen ten or more times. The genes are TRBV28 and TRBJ2-5, with 11 bases identical to TRBD1. This CDR3 spans 16 amino acids. The germline V gene has CDR1 MDHEN and CDR2 SYDVKM. V lost 5 bases to trimming and J lost 5 bases; unmatched junction nucleotides: 10. As DNA, the CDR3 is TGTGCCAGCAGTCCCAGGACAGGGGGCGTTGGGGAGACCCAGTACTTC. Protein sequence: CASSPRTGGVGETQYF.

The gene calls are TRBV12-3 or TRBV12-4 and TRBJ2-5; 9 bases agree with TRBD2. The CDR3 loop spans 14 amino acids. With 4 bases clipped from V and 4 bases from J, the junction kept 4 bases outside the gene matches. DNA of the CDR3: TGTGCCAGCAGTTGGCTAGCGGGGCGAGAGACCCAGTACTTC. Protein sequence: CASSWLAGRETQYF.

This clonotype appeared many times. The chain combines TRBV29-1 with TRBJ2-7; D is possibly TRBD1 or TRBD2 (7 bases each). Germline-derived CDR1 and CDR2 are SQVTM and ANQGSEA. The CDR3 spans 14 residues. V lost 6 bases to trimming and J lost 0 bases, with 15 bases between them. The CDR3 coding sequence is TGCAGCGTGGGAGGGGCAGGGGGCTCCTACGAGCAGTACTTC. It yields the protein CSVGGAGGSYEQYF.

This clonotype was observed a few times. The chain recombines TRBV9 with TRBJ2-3; 11 nucleotides line up with TRBD2. CDR1 is SGDLS and CDR2 is YYNGEE in the germline V gene. This CDR3 has 19 residues. V trimming: 0 bases; J trimming: 7 bases; junction bases outside the gene matches: 16. CDR3 in amino acids: CASSVAGGLTSGGRNTQYF. For the CDR3, the DNA is TGTGCCAGCAGCGTAGCAGGGGGCCTAACTAGCGGGGGTCGGAATACGCAGTATTTT.

This clonotype was seen more than once but under ten times. This chain connects TRBV5-6 to TRBJ1-5; 9 bases agree with TRBD1. Germline V gene lookup returns CDR1 SGHDT and CDR2 YYEEEE. Losses at the gene ends were 3 bases for V and 7 bases for J; bases not matched to a gene: 5. CDR3 length: 14 residues. The CDR3 region has the DNA TGTGCCAGCAGCTCCGGGACAGGGATCCAGCCCCAGCATTTT. It codes for CASSSGTGIQPQHF.

In its sample, this clonotype was seen many times. The V and J genes are TRBV6-1 and TRBJ2-4; D is unclear. The CDR3 consists of 16 residues. The germline V gene has CDR1 MNHNS and CDR2 SASEGT. The V and J ends lost 0 bases and 0 bases respectively, with 9 bases between them. CDR3 in DNA: TGTGCCAGCAGTGAAGCAACAGACGTAGCCAAAAACATTCAGTACTTC. Protein: CASSEATDVAKNIQYF.

The genes are TRBV24-1 and TRBJ2-1; 10 bases line up with TRBD2. Losses at the gene ends were 0 bases for V and 10 bases for J; bases not matched to a gene: 5. The CDR3 contains 15 residues. Germline V lookup: CDR1 KGHDR, CDR2 SFDVKD. In nucleotides, the CDR3 is TGTGCCACCAGTGATTTGGCTAGCGGGGGAACGGAGCAGTTCTTC. Amino acids: CATSDLASGGTEQFF.

This clonotype was recorded many times. The genes are TRBV28 and TRBJ2-7; 8 nucleotides match TRBD1. The V segment lost 7 bases and the J segment 1 base; nucleotides outside the gene matches: 6. The length of the CDR3 is 14 residues. Germline lookup yields CDR1 MDHEN and CDR2 SYDVKM. This CDR3 is CASNWTGKSYEQYF. Written as DNA, the CDR3 is TGTGCCAGCAATTGGACAGGGAAATCCTACGAGCAGTACTTC.

The V and J genes are TRBV5-8 and TRBJ2-3; 15 bases map to TRBD2. The end of the DNA fits TRBJ2-5 better, so the J call may be wrong. The length of the CDR3 is 16 residues. In germline, CDR1 is SGHTS, CDR2 YDEGEE. The CDR3 sequence: CASSRGLAGGFETQYF. The CDR3 nucleotides read TGTGCCAGCAGCCGGGGACTAGCGGGGGGTTTTGAGACCCAGTACTTC.

The chain is built from TRBV9 and TRBJ1-1; D is perhaps TRBD1 (5 bases). This CDR3 has 14 residues. The V end lost 4 bases, the J end lost 4 bases, and 14 bases lay between the germline ends. Germline assignment: CDR1 SGDLS and CDR2 YYNGEE. CDR3 sequence reads: CASSISGGGTEAFF. CDR3 in DNA: TGTGCCAGCAGCATCAGCGGGGGGGGCACTGAAGCTTTCTTT.

This clonotype was detected ten times or more. The chain combines TRBV7-2 with TRBJ1-6, with D unresolved. Germline CDR1 and CDR2: SGHTA and FQGNSA. The V gene lost 1 base and the J gene lost 5 bases, with 9 bases spanning the gap. The CDR3 spans 15 residues. In nucleotides, the CDR3 is TGTGCCAGCAGCTTAGTTGCAGTCCATAATTCACCCCTCCACTTT. Translated, it gives CASSLVAVHNSPLHF. The entire variable domain, with the rest obtained from reference TRBV7-2 and TRBJ1-6, is as follows: GAGVSQSPSNKVTEKGKDVELRCDPISGHTALYWYRQSLGQGLEFLIYFQGNSAPDKSGLPSDRFSAERTGGSVSTLTIQRTQQEDSAVYLCASSLVAVHNSPLHFGNGTRLTVT.

This clonotype was seen many times. V usage is TRBV5-1 and J usage is TRBJ1-5, with 8 bases lining up with TRBD1. This CDR3 has 15 amino acids. CDR1 is SGHRS and CDR2 is YFSETQ in the germline V gene. Unmatched junction bases numbered 9, after V lost 4 bases and J lost 6 bases. This chain's CDR3 is CASSEGQEISQPQHF. CDR3 coding DNA: TGCGCCAGCAGCGAGGGACAGGAAATAAGTCAGCCCCAGCATTTT.

This clonotype has a handful of counts. This chain links TRBV10-3 with TRBJ2-7; 11 bases line up with TRBD1. Germline loops: CDR1 ENHRY, CDR2 SYGVKD. This CDR3 has 12 residues. Trimming removed 6 bases from V and 6 bases from J; junction bases left unmatched: 1. CDR3 residues: CAIRGTGGEQYF. CDR3 sequence (DNA): TGTGCCATCAGGGGGACAGGGGGCGAGCAGTACTTC.

This clonotype has ten or more counts. The chain combines TRBV2 with TRBJ1-3; unclear D gene. CDR1 and CDR2 (germline): SNHLY, FYNNEI. The ends were cut back, 5 bases at V and 5 bases at J, with 13 bases in the middle. The CDR3 loop spans 14 amino acids. The CDR3, as DNA: TGTGCCAGCAGTCCGAGGGTTGGGAGAAACACCATATATTTT. Translation: CASSPRVGRNTIYF.

This clonotype came up many times. The chain is built from TRBV10-3 and TRBJ2-3, with unresolved D. The CDR3 contains 15 residues. CDR1 is ENHRY and CDR2 is SYGVKD in the germline V gene. Between the trimmed V and J ends, which lost 0 bases and 4 bases, there was a span of 11 bases. CDR3 in amino acids: CAISESAGMPDTQYF. The DNA for the CDR3 is TGTGCCATCAGTGAGTCGGCTGGGATGCCAGATACGCAGTATTTT.